This T cell receptor beta chain was documented in a study of OX40 agonist ivuxolimab in advanced cancers. Broader study findings: Which antigen the expanded peripheral T cells recognized is unknown. There were, on average, more expanded clones in CD8+ T cells than in CD4+.

This table comes from immunoSEQ multiplex PCR, and its TCRdb copy is limited to in-frame clones, with some not included. There are 55,000 to 80,000 clones in the sample; about 80% occur only once, and more than 2% lies in the top ten. Regarding this clone: Its antigen is currently unknown.

The CDR3 is made up of 16 amino acids. CDR1 is MGHRA and CDR2 is YSYEKL in the germline V gene. The ends were cut back, 2 bases at V and 5 bases at J, with 18 bases in the middle. V and J are TRBV4-1 and TRBJ1-2; no definite D call. The sequence was collected from an adult with an advanced solid tumor such as melanoma, head and neck, liver or kidney cancer. The specimen was CD4+ or CD8+ T cells sorted from blood, collected in a trial of the OX40 agonist ivuxolimab. The CDR3 DNA reads TGCGCCAGCAGCCAAATTTCAGGTGGAGGCCCGTATGGCTACACCTTC. Amino acids: CASSQISGGGPYGYTF.